Following are 8 T cell receptor beta chains from one sample sequenced in a study of cytomegalovirus exposure and HLA in healthy donors. The study ran its PCR with 60 Vbeta and 13 Jbeta primers. The data were produced by immunoSEQ multiplex PCR, yet TCRdb's version contains in-frame clones alone and is incomplete. The repertoire holds some 71,000 clones, with around 70% as singletons. Sequenced sample: PBMCs. The receptors were sampled from a woman in her twenties or thirties in good health and CMV-seropositive.

This clone has just one count. The chain has TRBV30 and TRBJ2-7; possible D gene TRBD2, 7 bases. Trimming pared 2 bases from V and 2 bases from J, leaving 16 bases between. The CDR3 extends over 15 amino acids. The germline V gene has CDR1 GTSNPN and CDR2 SVGIG (reference sequence). CDR3 residues: CAWSKEVGGPYEQYF. CDR3 nucleotide sequence: TGTGCCTGGAGTAAGGAAGTGGGGGGGCCCTACGAGCAGTACTTC.

The chain uses TRBV5-4 and TRBJ2-7, with D uncertain. The V gene lost 2 bases and the J gene lost 0 bases, with 9 bases spanning the gap. There are 14 residues in the CDR3. Germline V gives CDR1 SGHNT, CDR2 YYREEE (reference sequence). CDR3 coding DNA: TGTGCCAGCAGCTTATACTCGAGCTCCTACGAGCAGTACTTC. Translated, it gives CASSLYSSSYEQYF.

This clone was found a few times. The chain has TRBV23-1 and TRBJ1-5, with 9 bases lining up with TRBD1. TRBV23-1 is placed among ORFs of uncertain function. The V gene end was trimmed by 9 bases and the J gene end by 6 bases; junction bases not matched to a gene: 9. The CDR3 loop spans 14 amino acids. CDR3 nucleotide sequence: TGCGCCAGACGGACAGGGGAGCCCAGTCAGCCCCAGCATTTT. Its protein product is CARRTGEPSQPQHF.

The rearrangement joins TRBV6-5 to TRBJ2-7, with D tentatively TRBD1 (5 bases). In germline, CDR1 is MNHEY, CDR2 SVGAGI. The CDR3 is made up of 15 amino acids. V lost 6 bases and J lost 0, with 15 bases in between. The CDR3 spells CASSRPGIGSYEQYF. For the CDR3, the DNA is TGTGCCAGCAGCCGACCAGGGATCGGCTCCTACGAGCAGTACTTC.

This chain links TRBV29-1 with TRBJ2-3; 12 bases agree with TRBD2. J was trimmed by 0 bases and V by 6 bases; bases with no gene match: 7. The CDR3 covers 16 residues. Germline CDR1 SQVTM, CDR2 ANQGSEA. CDR3 DNA sequence: TGCAGCGTGCAAGCGGGGACTAGCGGGAGCACAGATACGCAGTATTTT. Amino acids: CSVQAGTSGSTDTQYF.

This chain links TRBV5-4 with TRBJ2-1; D possibly corresponds to TRBD2 (5 bases). The CDR3 has 15 residues. V was pared by 0 bases and J by 2 bases, with 9 bases between. Germline CDR1 SGHNT, CDR2 YYREEE (reference sequence). In nucleotides, the CDR3 is TGTGCCAGCAGCTTGGATAGCGCCGCCTACAATGAGCAGTTCTTC. It codes for CASSLDSAAYNEQFF.

The CDR3 nucleotides are TGTGCCTGGAGTGCGGGACAGAGAGCTGAAGCTTTCTTT. Protein: CAWSAGQRAEAFF. The chain joins TRBV30 to TRBJ1-1; 7 bases are a match to TRBD1. The ends lost 1 base at V and 6 bases at J; junction bases unmatched: 5. The CDR3 contains 13 residues. Germline V gene data show CDR1 as GTSNPN and CDR2 as SVGIG (reference sequence).

This clone has only a few counts. The gene calls are TRBV7-9 and TRBJ1-1; 8 bases are a match to TRBD1. This CDR3 is built from 12 residues. From germline, CDR1 is SEHNR and CDR2 FQNEAQ (reference sequence). The V segment lost 4 bases and the J segment 8 bases; nucleotides outside the gene matches: 3. The CDR3 reads CASSSGGSEAFF. DNA of the CDR3: TGTGCCAGCAGCTCAGGGGGCTCGGAAGCTTTCTTT.